Described below is a single T cell receptor (beta chain) sequence and its context. The antigen remains undetermined. This sample stems from a study of shared clonotypes between healthy human individuals. General observations from the study: The sharing of 4% to 5.5% of naive CD4 clonotypes was seen across a handful of donors.

The study separated CD4+ cells into CD45RA+ naive and CD45RA-negative memory subsets. The germline V gene encodes CDR1 MNHEY and CDR2 SVGAGI. V was pared by 4 bases and J by 6 bases, with 6 bases of the junction left unmatched. The CDR3 covers 15 residues. For each subset, genomic DNA was distributed in equal portions over several immunoSEQ plates. In the sorted-subset replicate PCRs, 200 ng DNA, roughly 30,000 T cell genomes, was used. The assay was immunoSEQ multiplex PCR, and TCRdb's table has in-frame clones only and misses some. The sample shows some 2.4 million clones, over 85% of them seen only once.

The sample comprised naive CD4+ T cells from PBMCs. Indicated subset: CD45RA+ positively selected. J is TRBJ2-3 and V is TRBV6-5, with 11 bases aligning to TRBD1. The sequence came from a man younger than 30 in good health. Some clones in this sample may be carry-over from other donors' samples. The DNA of the CDR3 is TGTGCCAGCAGTTCGCGGACAGGGGGCGCGGATACGCAGTATTTT. The encoded protein is CASSSRTGGADTQYF.